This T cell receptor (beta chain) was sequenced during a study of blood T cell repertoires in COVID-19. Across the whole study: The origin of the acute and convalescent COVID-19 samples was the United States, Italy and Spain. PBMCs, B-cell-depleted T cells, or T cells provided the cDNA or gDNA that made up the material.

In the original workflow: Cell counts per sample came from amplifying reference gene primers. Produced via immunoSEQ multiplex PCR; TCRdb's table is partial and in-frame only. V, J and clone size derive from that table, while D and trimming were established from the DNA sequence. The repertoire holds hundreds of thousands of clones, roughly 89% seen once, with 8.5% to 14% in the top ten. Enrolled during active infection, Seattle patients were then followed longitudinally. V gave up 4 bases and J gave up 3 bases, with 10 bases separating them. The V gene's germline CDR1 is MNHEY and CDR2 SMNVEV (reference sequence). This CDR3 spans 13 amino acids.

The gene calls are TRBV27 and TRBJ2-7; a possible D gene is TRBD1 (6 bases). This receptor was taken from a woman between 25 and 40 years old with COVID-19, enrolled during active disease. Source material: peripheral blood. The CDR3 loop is CASSWSGVYEQYF. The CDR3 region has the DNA TGTGCCAGCAGTTGGTCAGGGGTCTACGAGCAGTACTTC.